The present TCR beta chain was sequenced within a study of shared clonotypes between healthy human individuals. Profiled with immunoSEQ multiplex PCR; TCRdb holds only in-frame clones, not every one. This table has around 1,100,000 clones, roughly 80% appearing once. This clone was observed a few times. This CDR3 contains 12 residues. The V and J genes are TRBV21-1 and TRBJ2-3; the tabulated D call, TRBD2, remains unverified against the DNA. TRBV21-1 is annotated as a pseudogene. The receptor's source is a young man in good health. Some clones in this sample may be carry-over from other donors' samples. The sample was memory CD4+ T cells from PBMCs. Documented subset: CD45RA-negative fraction. CDR3 region: CASSPTSGAQYF. Here the CDR3 DNA reads TGTGCCAGCAGCCCGACTAGCGGGGCGCAGTATTTT.